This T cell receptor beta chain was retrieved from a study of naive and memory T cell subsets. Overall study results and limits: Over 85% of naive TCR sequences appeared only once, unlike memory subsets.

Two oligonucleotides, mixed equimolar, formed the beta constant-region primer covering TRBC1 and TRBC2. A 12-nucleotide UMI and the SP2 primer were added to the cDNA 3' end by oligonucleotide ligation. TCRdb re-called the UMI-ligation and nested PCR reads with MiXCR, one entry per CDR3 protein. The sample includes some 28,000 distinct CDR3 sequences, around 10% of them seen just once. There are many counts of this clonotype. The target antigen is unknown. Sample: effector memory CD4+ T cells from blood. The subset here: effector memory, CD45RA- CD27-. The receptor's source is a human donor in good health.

The CDR3 region has the DNA TGCAGTGCTTGGGGCGGGAGGGGGAATGAGCAGTTCTTC. It translates to CSAWGGRGNEQFF. This sequence joins TRBV20-1 and TRBJ2-1; 9 nucleotides agree with TRBD2. The CDR3 contains 13 residues. Germline-derived CDR1 and CDR2 are DFQATT and SNEGSKA (reference sequence). After removal of 5 bases from V and 7 bases from J, the junction contained 6 bases not matched to a gene.